What follows is one TCR beta chain and its context. This sample was included in a study of PD-L1 blockade in urothelial cancer. The wider study: Blood yielded a median of around 150,000 T cells per sample.

As for time point: peripheral blood 6 weeks after treatment start. Profiling relied on immunoSEQ multiplex PCR, and the TCRdb table lists in-frame clones only, not all of them. The sample holds tens of thousands of clones, roughly nine tenths seen once. The CDR3 runs 14 residues. After removal of 4 bases from V and 2 bases from J, the junction contained 2 bases not matched to a gene. Germline CDR1 is ENHRY and CDR2 is SYGVKD. The rearrangement links TRBV10-3 to TRBJ2-5; 9 bases are shared with TRBD1. This TCR was recovered from a man between 65 and 80 years old with urothelial cancer. Here the sequenced sample was PBMCs, taken around atezolizumab (anti-PD-L1) treatment. The CDR3 loop reads CAISGGQGQETQYF. In DNA, the CDR3 is TGTGCCATCAGTGGGGGACAGGGACAAGAGACCCAGTACTTC.